The present entry profiles one TCR beta chain with its context. The data are from a study of cytomegalovirus exposure and HLA in healthy donors. PCR used 60 Vbeta primers and 13 Jbeta primers. The table came from immunoSEQ multiplex PCR; TCRdb's copy has only in-frame clones and leaves some out. The sample shows under 200,000 clones, about 79% of them seen only once. CDR1 LGHNA and CDR2 YNFKEQ come from the germline V gene. This CDR3 contains 16 residues. Trimming cost V 3 bases and J 4 bases; bases outside gene matches: 12. The sequencing input was PBMCs. The rearrangement uses TRBV4-2 and TRBJ2-7; 7 nucleotides match TRBD2. The clonotype comes from a woman aged 45-60 years in good health and CMV-seronegative. CDR3 DNA: TGTGCCAGCAGCCAGGACACTAGCGTCCCACGTTACGAGCAGTACTTC. This translates into CASSQDTSVPRYEQYF.